The rows below give T cell receptor beta chains drawn from one sample of a study of early T cells in non-severe SARS-CoV-2 infection. Via MiXCR, TCRdb re-called the 5' RACE reads, giving one row per CDR3 protein. The table records some 87,000 distinct CDR3 sequences, around 13% of them present only once. The sequenced sample consisted of whole blood. These receptors all stem from an adult who was a healthcare worker with PCR-confirmed SARS-CoV-2 infection or an uninfected control (not recorded which). The CDR3 runs from the conserved cysteine through the conserved F or W. The D gene is left open where the match is weak. The listing skips clone size in some rows; elsewhere it reads once, few, many or a size class.

J,D,V,size,DNA,CDR3
TRBJ2-2,NA,TRBV19,few,TGTGCCAGTAGTATTTTGGGCGGACGTGCCACCGGGGAGCTGTTTTTT,CASSILGGRATGELFF
TRBJ1-1,TRBD1,TRBV6-5,NA,TGTGCCAGCAGTTATGACAGGGTGATCACTGAAGCTTTCTTT,CASSYDRVITEAFF
TRBJ2-1,TRBD2,TRBV5-1,few,TGCGCCAGCAGACGGGACTATAGCGGGAGCTCCACTGAGCAGTTCTTC,CASRRDYSGSSTEQFF
TRBJ2-5,TRBD2,TRBV4-2,many,TGTGCCAGCAGCCAACTACTAGCGGGGATGGTAGAGACCCAGTACTTC,CASSQLLAGMVETQYF
TRBJ1-4,NA,TRBV27,few,TGTGCCAGCAGTTCCTTAGTGGCCCTTGGTGAAAAACTGTTTTTT,CASSSLVALGEKLFF
TRBJ2-3,TRBD2,TRBV12-3/TRBV12-4,few,TGTGCCAGCAGGCCCGAGCGGGGGGGCCGGGATACGCAGTATTTT,CASRPERGGRDTQYF
TRBJ2-7,TRBD2,TRBV19,few,TGTGCCAGTAGTTCGACTAGCGGGGGCTACGAGCAGTACTTC,CASSSTSGGYEQYF
TRBJ1-4,TRBD1,TRBV7-9,NA,TGTGCCAGCAGCACCCGGACAGGGGGCCGGTCTAATGAAAAACTGTTTTTT,CASSTRTGGRSNEKLFF
TRBJ2-4,NA,TRBV14,many,TGTGCCAGCAGCCAAGGGAGAAAGAACATTCAGTACTTC,CASSQGRKNIQYF
TRBJ2-6,TRBD2,TRBV29-1,few,TGCAGCGTTGCAGCGGGAATCGGGGCCAACGTCCTGACTTTC,CSVAAGIGANVLTF
TRBJ2-7,NA,TRBV20-1,few,TGCAGTGCCACGGACGGCCCCTACGAGCAGTACTTC,CSATDGPYEQYF
TRBJ2-1,NA,TRBV5-1,NA,TGCGCCAGCAGCTCGGACATCTACAATGAGCAGTTCTTC,CASSSDIYNEQFF